This is a list of T cell receptor beta chains from one sample in a study of shared clonotypes between healthy human individuals. Profiling relied on immunoSEQ multiplex PCR, and the TCRdb table lists in-frame clones only, not all of them. The sample lists about 820,000 clones; over 90% were seen once. Specimen: naive CD8+ T cells sorted from blood. Receptors were obtained from a man aged 30-40 years in good health. Both conserved end residues are part of each CDR3. Each record gives: D gene, J gene, V gene, clone size, CDR3 DNA, CDR3 protein. A D gene is named only where the DNA matches it firmly. Clone size, where shown, is once, few, many, or a class for clones that have expanded.

TRBD1 TRBJ2-7 TRBV2 - TGTGCCAGCAGTAAGGGGGACAGTTTAGCCTACGAGCAGTACTTC CASSKGDSLAYEQYF
- TRBJ2-2 TRBV7-9 - TGTGCCAGCAGCTTCACCGGGGAGCTGTTTTTT CASSFTGELFF
TRBD2 TRBJ2-2 TRBV7-8 few TGTGCCAGCAGCCACCCAACGGAGCGGGAGGACACCGGGGAGCTGTTTTTT CASSHPTEREDTGELFF
TRBD1 TRBJ2-1 TRBV19 - TGTGCCAGTTGCAGGGGACAGGGCAGCAATGAGCAGTTCTTC CASCRGQGSNEQFF
TRBD2 TRBJ2-3 TRBV27 - TGTGCCAGCAGTCTAATAGCGGGCAGCACAGATACGCAGTATTTT CASSLIAGSTDTQYF
TRBD2 TRBJ2-3 TRBV4-1 - TGCGCCAGCAGGGGACTAGCGGGAGGGCACGGCACAGATACGCAGTATTTT CASRGLAGGHGTDTQYF
- TRBJ2-7 TRBV6-1 - TGTGCCAGCAGTGATTTGTCCCGTGTCTACGAGCAGTACTTC CASSDLSRVYEQYF
TRBD2 TRBJ2-3 TRBV9 - TGTGCCAGCAGCGTAGATCTAGCGGGAGGCCCCACAGATACGCAGTATTTT CASSVDLAGGPTDTQYF
TRBD2 TRBJ2-1 TRBV7-9 - TGTGCCAGCAGCTTATTGGGAGGGGAGCAGTTCTTC CASSLLGGEQFF
TRBD2 TRBJ2-3 TRBV19 once TGTGCCAGTAGTAACCCTCGACTAGCGGGAGGTAGAGATACGCAGTATTTT CASSNPRLAGGRDTQYF
- TRBJ2-3 TRBV28 - TGTGCCAGCAGATCCGCCCGCAGGGACCGGGGGTTTAGCACAGATACGCAGTATTTT CASRSARRDRGFSTDTQYF
TRBD1 TRBJ2-1 TRBV4-2 - TGTGCCAGCAGCCAGGGAAGGGGGCGCTTTGATACGTACAATGAGCAGTTCTTC CASSQGRGRFDTYNEQFF
TRBD2 TRBJ2-7 TRBV29-1 - TGCAGCGTTGTCCCGATCGAGCGGGAATCCTACGAGCAGTACTTC CSVVPIERESYEQYF
- TRBJ2-1 TRBV29-1 once TGCAGCGTTGGCCAATACAATGAGCAGTTCTTC CSVGQYNEQFF
TRBD2 TRBJ2-3 TRBV5-1 - TGCGCCAGCAGCTTGTACGAGGGAGGGAACACGGATACGCAGTATTTT CASSLYEGGNTDTQYF
- TRBJ2-1 TRBV19 - TGTGCCAGTAGTATAATAGCCTACAATGAGCAGTTCTTC CASSIIAYNEQFF
- TRBJ1-5 TRBV5-1 - TGCGCCAGCAGCCGATGGACTGGGGAGCCCCAGCATTTT CASSRWTGEPQHF